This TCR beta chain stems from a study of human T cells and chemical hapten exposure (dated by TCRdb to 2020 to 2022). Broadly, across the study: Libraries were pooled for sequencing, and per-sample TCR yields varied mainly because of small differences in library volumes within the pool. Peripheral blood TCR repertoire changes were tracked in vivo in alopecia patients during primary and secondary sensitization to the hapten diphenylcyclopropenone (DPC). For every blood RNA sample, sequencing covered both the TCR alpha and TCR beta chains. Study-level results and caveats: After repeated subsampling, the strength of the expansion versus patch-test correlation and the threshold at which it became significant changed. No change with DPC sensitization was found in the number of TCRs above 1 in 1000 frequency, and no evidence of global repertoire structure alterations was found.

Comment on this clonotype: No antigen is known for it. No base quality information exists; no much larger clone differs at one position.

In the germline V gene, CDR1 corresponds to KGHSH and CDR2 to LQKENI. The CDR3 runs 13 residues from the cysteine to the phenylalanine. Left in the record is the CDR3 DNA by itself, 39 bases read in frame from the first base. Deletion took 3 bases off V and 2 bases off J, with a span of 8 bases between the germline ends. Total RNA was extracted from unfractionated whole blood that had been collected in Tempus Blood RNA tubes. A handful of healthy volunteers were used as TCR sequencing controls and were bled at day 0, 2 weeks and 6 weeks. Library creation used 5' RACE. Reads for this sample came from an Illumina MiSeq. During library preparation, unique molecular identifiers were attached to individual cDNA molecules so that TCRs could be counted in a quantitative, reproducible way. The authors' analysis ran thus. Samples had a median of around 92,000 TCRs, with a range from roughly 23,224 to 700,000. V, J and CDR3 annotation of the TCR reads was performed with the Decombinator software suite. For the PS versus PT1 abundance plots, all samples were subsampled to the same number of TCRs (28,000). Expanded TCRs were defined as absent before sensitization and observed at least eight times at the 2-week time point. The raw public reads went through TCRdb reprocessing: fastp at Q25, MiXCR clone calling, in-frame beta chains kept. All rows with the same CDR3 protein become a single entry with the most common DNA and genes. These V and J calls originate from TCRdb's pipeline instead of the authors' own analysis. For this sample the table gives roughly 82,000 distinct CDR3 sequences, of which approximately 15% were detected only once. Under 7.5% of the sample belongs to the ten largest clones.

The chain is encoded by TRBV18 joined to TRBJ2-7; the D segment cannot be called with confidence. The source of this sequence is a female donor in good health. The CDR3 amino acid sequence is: CASSPDMPYEQYF. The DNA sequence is TGTGCCAGCTCACCTGACATGCCCTACGAGCAGTACTTC. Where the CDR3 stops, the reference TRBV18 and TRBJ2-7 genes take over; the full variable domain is NAGVMQNPRHLVRRRGQEARLRCSPMKGHSHVYWYRQLPEEGLKFMVYLQKENIIDESGMPKERFSAEFPKEGPSILRIQQVVRGDSAAYFCASSPDMPYEQYFGPGTRLTVT.